The sequence of this TCR beta chain was determined in a study of T cell repertoires in cytomegalovirus infection. TCRdb re-called the reads through MiXCR, storing one row per CDR3 protein. The table has approximately 1,000,000 distinct CDR3 sequences, roughly 30% seen once. Comments on this clonotype: The antigen remains undetermined.

Sequenced material: cultured CD8+ T cells from PBMCs, taken from culture after CMV antigen stimulation. This TCR came from a human donor in good health (CMV status not recorded). Some clones in this sample may be carry-over from other donors' samples.

The DNA for the CDR3 is TGTGCCACACAGGGGGGACACTACGAGCAGTACTTC. Residues: CATQGGHYEQYF. The gene calls are TRBV6-6 and TRBJ2-7, with TRBD1 identical over 8 bases. V shed 10 bases and J 3 bases; nucleotides not matched to a gene: 5. This CDR3 spans 12 amino acids. Germline values: CDR1 MNHNY, CDR2 SVGAGI (reference sequence).